These T cell receptor beta chains were read from a single sample in a study of T cells after yellow fever vaccination. A single record per CDR3 protein comes from TCRdb applying MiXCR to the 5' RACE reads. The sample has nearly 300,000 distinct CDR3 sequences, around 10% seen once; the top ten hold about 3.7%. The sequencing here drew on CD4+ T cells sorted from PBMCs, taken 5 days after the yellow fever booster vaccination. The receptors stem from a young man who received the YFV17D yellow fever vaccine. The CDR3 runs from the conserved cysteine through the conserved F or W.

J	V	CDR3
TRBJ1-4	TRBV12-3/TRBV12-4	CASVRTGDNEKLFF
TRBJ2-3	TRBV7-3	CASSASGATDTQYF
TRBJ1-2	TRBV5-1	CASSLGGPANYGYTF
TRBJ2-1	TRBV7-9	CAGRRGGYNEQFF
TRBJ1-1	TRBV7-3	CASSYPPNTEAFF
TRBJ1-2	TRBV3-1	CASSLDTSTYGYTF
TRBJ1-4	TRBV6-5	CASSYSRGVREKLFF
TRBJ2-3	TRBV25-1	CASSRAGGIDTQYF
TRBJ1-5	TRBV5-6	CASSSRGGGHQPQHF
TRBJ1-2	TRBV7-9	CASSYEGGGYTF
TRBJ1-2	TRBV12-3/TRBV12-4	CASTLGGQLSGYTF
TRBJ2-3	TRBV5-1	CASSLAGYGGTDTQYF
TRBJ1-2	TRBV6-1	CASSHPPGYTF
TRBJ1-1	TRBV19	CASSLGQRIQNTEAFF
TRBJ2-7	TRBV9	CASSVSPGYEQYF
TRBJ1-1	TRBV12-3/TRBV12-4	CASSGTSNTEAFF
TRBJ1-1	TRBV7-3	CASSRAVNTEAFF
TRBJ2-3	TRBV9	CASSVGALRATDTQYF
TRBJ1-6	TRBV7-2	CASSLTQRDSPLHF
TRBJ1-6	TRBV27	CASSASYNSPLHF
TRBJ1-5	TRBV7-9	CASSLDKYNQPQHF
TRBJ2-1	TRBV12-3/TRBV12-4	CASRRTGGVEQFF
TRBJ2-5	TRBV12-3/TRBV12-4	CASSFPLETQYF
TRBJ2-1	TRBV10-3	CASTLENSVEQFF
TRBJ1-5	TRBV19	CASGQGASGPQHF
TRBJ2-1	TRBV5-1	CATAVVPSYNEQFF
TRBJ2-5	TRBV4-3	CASSQYRGQETQYF
TRBJ2-7	TRBV2	CASRGLTYEQYF
TRBJ2-5	TRBV7-2	CASSPDRALQETQYF
TRBJ1-2	TRBV6-5	CASSYSLFRQGGSLTRGYTF
TRBJ2-3	TRBV29-1	CSVDREYTDTQYF
TRBJ1-2	TRBV3-1	CASSPAGGGNYGYTF
TRBJ1-1	TRBV7-9	CASSLEGVGDRKAFF
TRBJ2-2	TRBV12-3/TRBV12-4	CASSNRASGGTGELFF
TRBJ2-2	TRBV10-1	CASSVAGRDGELFF
TRBJ2-7	TRBV10-3	CAIKSTGGPYEQYF
TRBJ1-1	TRBV4-3	CASSQPSGTGSTEAFF
TRBJ1-4	TRBV12-3/TRBV12-4	CASSPRQGTEKLFF
TRBJ1-5	TRBV7-6	CASSLGHTNQPQHF
TRBJ1-6	TRBV27	CASSPQSYSPLHF
TRBJ1-5	TRBV18	CASSAGAYSNQPQHF
TRBJ1-4	TRBV28	CASSLTGGSEKLFF
TRBJ2-7	TRBV6-2/TRBV6-3	CASGPLGGRYEQYF
TRBJ1-4	TRBV6-1	CASSESRAPRGTNEKLFF
TRBJ2-3	TRBV19	CASSTHLRGPRTDTQYF
TRBJ1-2	TRBV7-8	CASSLGDNYGYTF
TRBJ2-1	TRBV12-3/TRBV12-4	CASSLGAGDYNEQFF
TRBJ2-5	TRBV6-2/TRBV6-3	CASSYPPVGFPYQETQYF
TRBJ2-3	TRBV7-2	CASSPLAGGLTDTQYF
TRBJ2-2	TRBV20-1	CSAGVPGGGFGNTGELFF
TRBJ1-6	TRBV3-1	CASSQVRDRVSPLHF
TRBJ1-1	TRBV21-1	CASSKWTAGMNTEAFF
TRBJ2-1	TRBV7-6	CASSFSLAGGEQFF